This T cell receptor beta chain originates from a study of T cells expressing NK-cell markers. Study overall: Cells sorted as CD3+CD56+NKG2C+, CD3+CD56+NKG2C- and CD3+CD56-NKG2C+ T cells supplied the TCR beta repertoires.

Whole-study findings and limits: Of the CD8+ T cell pool in roughly six donors, roughly 1.0-7.5% was accounted for by dominant NKG2C+ clonotypes.

In generating TCR beta cDNA, 5'RACE template switching with UMIs was used. Following a re-call of the 5' RACE reads, TCRdb has one entry per CDR3 protein and lacks DNA. The specimen's table records 350,000 to 450,000 distinct CDR3 sequences. Details on this clonotype: The antigen is not known.

The CDR3 contains 15 residues. The germline V gene encodes CDR1 SGHTA and CDR2 FQGTGA. Sequenced: blood T cells: a sorted CD56 or NKG2C T cell subset, CD4+ or CD8+ T cells, or bulk PBMC T cells (not recorded which). The source is a man aged 18-75 years in good health. The rearrangement joins TRBV7-3 to TRBJ2-3; TCRdb returns TRBD1, unconfirmable since there is no DNA. The CDR3 region is CASSYLGTNTDTQYF.